This TCR beta chain was retrieved from a study of identical twins. TCRdb re-derived calls from the 5' RACE reads in MiXCR, one entry per CDR3 protein. The sample carries 210,000 or so distinct CDR3 sequences, around a sixth recorded once. V was clipped by 2 bases and J by 6 bases, with 17 bases between them. Looked up from germline, CDR1 is LGHNT and CDR2 is FRNRAP. There are 16 residues in the CDR3. This clonotype was counted a few times. These same records also appear under a second study, on T cells expressing NK-cell markers.

What was sequenced was CD8+ T cells sorted from blood. The sequence came from a woman aged 18-30 years in good health. The V gene is TRBV12-5, the J gene TRBJ2-1; D might be TRBD1 or TRBD2, each matching 5 bases. The CDR3 loop reads CASGLYREGVRNEQFF. CDR3 DNA: TGTGCTAGTGGTTTGTACCGGGAAGGGGTCCGCAATGAGCAGTTCTTC.